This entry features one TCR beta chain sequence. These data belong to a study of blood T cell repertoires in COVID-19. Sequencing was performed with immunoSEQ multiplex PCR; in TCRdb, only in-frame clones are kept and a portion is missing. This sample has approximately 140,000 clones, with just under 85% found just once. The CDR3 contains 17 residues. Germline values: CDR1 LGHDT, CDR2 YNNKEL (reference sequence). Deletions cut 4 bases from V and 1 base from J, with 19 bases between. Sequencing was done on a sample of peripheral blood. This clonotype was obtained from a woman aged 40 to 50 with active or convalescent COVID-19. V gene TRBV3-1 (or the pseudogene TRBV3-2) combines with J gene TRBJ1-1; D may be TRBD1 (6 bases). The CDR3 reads CASSLLLQGMPNTEAFF. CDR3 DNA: TGTGCCAGCAGCCTTCTTCTACAGGGTATGCCGAACACTGAAGCTTTCTTT.